This TCR beta chain was profiled in a study of T cell repertoires in cytomegalovirus infection. TCRdb reprocessed the reads with MiXCR, giving one entry per CDR3 protein. The table shows about 570,000 distinct CDR3 sequences, with roughly 43% occurring only once. As regards this clonotype: What it binds is unknown.

Trimming took 1 base from V and 6 from J, leaving 10 bases between them. Germline CDR1 MDHEN, CDR2 SYDVKM. The CDR3 runs 13 residues. The TCR comes from a human donor in good health (CMV status not recorded). Some clones in this sample may be carry-over from other donors' samples. The chain employs TRBV28 and TRBJ2-7, with D unclear. The sequencing used cultured PBMCs, collected from culture after CMV antigen stimulation. The CDR3 region has the DNA TGTGCCAGCAGTTTATTCCCCGACGGCGAGCAGTACTTC. Protein: CASSLFPDGEQYF.